These T cell receptor beta chains were read from a single sample in a study of response to subunit inactivated influenza vaccine. TCRdb independently ran MiXCR on the RT-PCR reads; one entry per CDR3 protein. The sample has 650,000 to 800,000 distinct CDR3 sequences, about 15% seen once. Sequenced material: PBMCs from blood, taken less than 15 days before vaccination. Receptors were obtained from a man over 45 who received an inactivated influenza vaccine. Each CDR3 is given with its conserved first and last residue. A D gene is named only where the DNA matches it firmly. A row's size may be missing; if present it is once, few, many or a size class.

d_gene	v_gene	abundance	j_gene	CDR3nt	CDR3aa
.	TRBV18	.	TRBJ2-3	TGTGCCAGCTCACCACCGATTCCAGGCACAGATACGCAGTATTTT	CASSPPIPGTDTQYF
.	TRBV5-1	few	TRBJ2-2	TGCGCCAGCAGCTCCGGGACTGACACCGGGGAGCTGTTTTTT	CASSSGTDTGELFF
.	TRBV10-3	.	TRBJ2-1	TGTGCCATCAGTGACGGAACGGGGGCTGCTGAGCAGTTCTTC	CAISDGTGAAEQFF
TRBD1	TRBV27	few	TRBJ1-6	TGTGCCAGCAGTATAACAGGGGGCTCTAATTCACCCCTCCACTTT	CASSITGGSNSPLHF
TRBD1	TRBV5-1	.	TRBJ2-7	TGCGCCAGCAGCTTGGCCGACACAGGGGGCGCCGCCCGGTACGAGCAGTACTTC	CASSLADTGGAARYEQYF
TRBD1	TRBV10-3	many	TRBJ1-1	TGTGCCATCAGTGAGTCCACGGGAGGGGGCATGTCTGAAGCTTTCTTT	CAISESTGGGMSEAFF
.	TRBV9	.	TRBJ2-5	TGTGCCAGCAGCGCAGGGGGGTTGCAAGAGACCCAGTACTTC	CASSAGGLQETQYF
TRBD1	TRBV2	.	TRBJ2-7	TGTGCCAGCAGTGAAGCCAGGGGGCGTTTCTACGAGCAGTACTTC	CASSEARGRFYEQYF
.	TRBV11-2	many	TRBJ2-1	TGTGCCAGCAGCTTAAATGCGGGAATCAATGAGCAGTTCTTC	CASSLNAGINEQFF
TRBD2	TRBV24-1	.	TRBJ2-1	TGTGCCACCAGTGGGCTAGCGGGAGGCTACAATGAGCAGTTCTTC	CATSGLAGGYNEQFF
TRBD1	TRBV7-6	.	TRBJ1-1	TGTGCCAGCAGCTCCGGGACAGGGGCTGACACTGAAGCTTTCTTT	CASSSGTGADTEAFF
.	TRBV6-2/TRBV6-3	.	TRBJ1-1	TGTGCCAGCAGCTATATCACATTCACTAGGACGAACACTGAAGCTTTCTTT	CASSYITFTRTNTEAFF
TRBD1	TRBV5-1	many	TRBJ1-4	TGCGCCAGCAGCCTCGGGACAGGCGGTAATGAAAAACTGTTTTTT	CASSLGTGGNEKLFF
TRBD2	TRBV5-1	few	TRBJ2-2	TGCGCCAGCAGCTTGGCGGGAGGCAACGCGAACACCGGGGAGCTGTTTTTT	CASSLAGGNANTGELFF
TRBD2	TRBV6-1	few	TRBJ2-5	TGTGCCAGCAGTCAACTAGCGGGGGGCCCCGAAGAGACCCAGTACTTC	CASSQLAGGPEETQYF
.	TRBV29-1	few	TRBJ2-3	TGCAGCGTTGAGAAGACCCAACCCGGGGATACGCAGTATTTT	CSVEKTQPGDTQYF
.	TRBV6-1	many	TRBJ2-5	TGTGCCAGCGACAGAGGGGCCCAAGAGACCCAGTACTTC	CASDRGAQETQYF
.	TRBV24-1	.	TRBJ2-2	TGTGCCACCAGGGGCTTGGAATACACCGGGGAGCTGTTTTTT	CATRGLEYTGELFF
.	TRBV6-2/TRBV6-3	few	TRBJ2-7	TGTGCCAGCAGTTTTAAGGGGTCATCCTACGAGCAGTACTTC	CASSFKGSSYEQYF
.	TRBV12-3/TRBV12-4	few	TRBJ1-1	TGTGCCAGCAGTTTGCGAAGGGATGGGTACACTGAAGCTTTCTTT	CASSLRRDGYTEAFF
.	TRBV7-9	.	TRBJ1-1	TGTGCCAGCAGCTTTAGTCGGACAGCTGAAGCTTTCTTT	CASSFSRTAEAFF
.	TRBV5-1	few	TRBJ1-1	TGCGCCAGCAGCTTGACGACGGGGGCTGAAGCTTTCTTT	CASSLTTGAEAFF
TRBD2	TRBV12-3/TRBV12-4	.	TRBJ2-1	TGTGCCAGCAGTTTTAGAAGCGGGGGGGTGGGCGAGCAGTTCTTC	CASSFRSGGVGEQFF
.	TRBV29-1	many	TRBJ1-2	TGCAGCGTTGAAGATCTGGCGGGCCAGTATGGCTACACCTTC	CSVEDLAGQYGYTF
TRBD2	TRBV15	many	TRBJ2-1	TGTGCCACCAGCAGAGATACTAGCGGGGTCTTCAATGAGCAGTTCTTC	CATSRDTSGVFNEQFF
.	TRBV9	few	TRBJ2-5	TGTGCCAGCAGCAATGAGGGAGGGACCCAGTACTTC	CASSNEGGTQYF
.	TRBV14	many	TRBJ2-5	TGTGCCAGCAGCCAAGACGGGGGGCATGGTGAGACCCAGTACTTC	CASSQDGGHGETQYF
.	TRBV29-1	few	TRBJ2-7	TGCAGCGCCAGTACCTCCCTCGAGCAGTACTTC	CSASTSLEQYF
TRBD2	TRBV10-3	few	TRBJ2-2	TGTGCCATCAGTGAGCGGCGGTTGAGCGGGGGGAGGAACACCGGGGAGCTGTTTTTT	CAISERRLSGGRNTGELFF
.	TRBV24-1	few	TRBJ2-4	TGTGCCACCAGTGATTCCCAGAAAGCCAAAAACATTCAGTACTTC	CATSDSQKAKNIQYF
.	TRBV6-2/TRBV6-3	many	TRBJ1-5	TGTGCCAGCAGTTATTCCTTCGGGAAGAATCAGCCCCAGCATTTT	CASSYSFGKNQPQHF